This TCR beta chain was captured by sequencing in a study of blood T cell dynamics during melanoma immunotherapy. Study conclusions and caveats: Disease-control patients' PBMC repertoires became either more clonal or more diverse at W3.

Each bulk PBMC sample had around 380 ng DNA loaded. Method: immunoSEQ multiplex PCR; TCRdb's copy keeps in-frame clones and lacks some. The sample contains 8,500 to 11,000 clones, 75% to 90% of which appear only once. The CDR3 has 13 residues. V lost 5 bases, J lost 2 bases, and 9 bases lay in between. Germline loops: CDR1 SGHTA, CDR2 FQGTGA. Of note for this clone: Its antigen is not known.

Indicated time point: week 3, after first cycle of checkpoint inhibitor. Response was assessed by RECIST 1.1 at 12 weeks, except two rapid progressors. No patient had earlier systemic cancer treatment, concurrent immunosuppressants, or another active cancer. The TCR was taken from a human donor with melanoma. The material sequenced was blood, taken from a patient treated with checkpoint blockade. The V and J genes are TRBV7-3 and TRBJ1-1; D remains ambiguous. Written as DNA, the CDR3 is TGTGCCAGCAGCCTTACAGAAAACACTGAAGCTTTCTTT. Residues: CASSLTENTEAFF. The entire variable domain, with the rest obtained from reference TRBV7-3 and TRBJ1-1, is as follows: GAGVSQTPSNKVTEKGKYVELRCDPISGHTALYWYRQSLGQGPEFLIYFQGTGAADDSGLPNDRFFAVRPEGSVSTLKIQRTERGDSAVYLCASSLTENTEAFFGQGTRLTVV.